The rows below give T cell receptor beta chains drawn from one sample of a study of blood T cell repertoires in COVID-19. The data were produced by immunoSEQ multiplex PCR, yet TCRdb's version contains in-frame clones alone and is incomplete. The sample contains a few hundred thousand clones, approximately 80% of which appear only once. Sequenced material: peripheral blood. The source of these receptors is a woman aged 80 or over with acute or convalescent COVID-19. The conserved cysteine and the conserved F or W are not part of the CDR3 here. Some rows mark clone size as missing; the rest say once, few, many or name a class of expanded clone.

. | TRBJ1-6 | TRBV18 | ASSRAGTGNSPLH
. | TRBJ1-6 | TRBV7-2 | ASSLAGPGNSPLH
. | TRBJ1-2 | TRBV28 | ASNRNYGYT
. | TRBJ1-4 | TRBV18 | ASSQDTSNEKLF
. | TRBJ2-1 | TRBV7-3 | ASSLSQHGHEQF
. | TRBJ2-5 | TRBV27 | ASSKGQEETQY
. | TRBJ1-2 | TRBV5-6 | ASSLGQYGYT
. | TRBJ2-2 | TRBV7-8 | ASSYYGQDTGELF
. | TRBJ2-1 | TRBV13 | ASSLKDRELYRQF
. | TRBJ1-1 | TRBV5-1 | ASRGRDMNTEAF
. | TRBJ1-1 | TRBV28 | ASSYRQGRTEAF
. | TRBJ2-7 | TRBV3-1/TRBV3-2 | ASSQEGVPIYEQY
. | TRBJ2-3 | TRBV7-2 | ASSLVAGARPDTQY
. | TRBJ2-7 | TRBV7-3 | ASSQGPGDYEQY
. | TRBJ1-4 | TRBV11-3 | ASSEGQHNEKLF
. | TRBJ2-2 | TRBV5-1 | ASSVSGNTGELF
. | TRBJ1-6 | TRBV21-1 | ASSKCGQWKGNSPLH
. | TRBJ2-3 | TRBV4-2 | ASSQGASGGSTDTQY
. | TRBJ2-7 | TRBV3-1/TRBV3-2 | ASSQDLSSPYEQY
once | TRBJ1-6 | TRBV6-2/TRBV6-3 | ASSYAAVQGLH
. | TRBJ1-5 | TRBV6-5 | ASSPGTGSNQPQH
. | TRBJ2-3 | TRBV27 | ASNRWGSTDTQY
. | TRBJ1-2 | TRBV5-8 | ASSLGQNYGYT
. | TRBJ1-4 | TRBV2 | ASRVQGAINEKLF
. | TRBJ2-3 | TRBV3-1/TRBV3-2 | ASSQAAEADTQY
. | TRBJ2-7 | TRBV3-1/TRBV3-2 | ASSQVEGGEQY
. | TRBJ1-4 | TRBV7-9 | ASSLYRGATNEKLF
. | TRBJ1-1 | TRBV29-1 | SVDRDRSREAF
. | TRBJ2-3 | TRBV7-2 | ASSLGRGLTDTQY
. | TRBJ1-6 | TRBV30 | AWSPGGENSPLH
. | TRBJ2-7 | TRBV3-1/TRBV3-2 | ASSQTGSGLREQY
. | TRBJ2-7 | TRBV7-9 | ASTPGGADYEQY